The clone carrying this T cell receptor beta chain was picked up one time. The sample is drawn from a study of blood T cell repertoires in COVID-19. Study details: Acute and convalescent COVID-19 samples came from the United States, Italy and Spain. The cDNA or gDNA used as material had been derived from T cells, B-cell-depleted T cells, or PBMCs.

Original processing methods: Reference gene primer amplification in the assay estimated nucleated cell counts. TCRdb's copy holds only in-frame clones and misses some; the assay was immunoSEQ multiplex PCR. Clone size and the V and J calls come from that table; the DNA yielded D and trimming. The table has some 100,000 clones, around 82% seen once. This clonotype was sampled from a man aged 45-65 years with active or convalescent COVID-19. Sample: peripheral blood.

This chain's CDR3 is CASSEDRGYTDTQYF. The CDR3 nucleotides read TGCGCCAGCAGCGAGGACAGGGGCTATACAGATACGCAGTATTTT. The chain links TRBV5-1 to TRBJ2-3; 9 bases are a match to TRBD1. CDR1 is SGHRS and CDR2 is YFSETQ in the germline V gene. V gave up 4 bases and J gave up 3 bases; unmatched junction bases: 6. The CDR3 is made up of 15 amino acids.